This TCR beta chain appears in the sequencing data of a study of T cell repertoires in cytomegalovirus infection. About the research overall: Alongside well-studied HLA-B-restricted CMV epitopes, recently identified HLA-C-restricted CMV epitopes were also used. An indication of both CMV infection and matching HLA type came from public TCR beta signatures. Whole-study findings and limits: Predominance within the ex vivo response was attributable to HLA-C-restricted CMV-specific TCR beta clonotypes.

TCRdb called the reads again in MiXCR, with one record for every CDR3 protein. The repertoire holds around 900,000 distinct CDR3 sequences, around 31% seen once, with around 15% in the top ten. Note on this clonotype: Its target is not known.

CDR3 size: 14 residues. Germline V CDR1 and CDR2: DFQATT, SNEGSKA (reference sequence). V was pared by 3 bases and J by 3 bases, with 11 bases between. The sequenced sample was cultured CD8+ T cells from PBMCs, obtained from culture after CMV antigen stimulation. The origin of this receptor is a human donor in good health (CMV status not recorded). Some clones in this sample may be carry-over from other donors' samples. This sequence joins TRBV20-1 and TRBJ2-2, with D possibly being TRBD1 (6 bases). CDR3 nucleotide sequence: TGCAGTGCTAGTCCTTGGACAGACACCGGGGAGCTGTTTTTT. This codes for CSASPWTDTGELFF.